What follows is one TCR beta chain and its context. This CDR3 spans 12 amino acids. Germline V CDR1 and CDR2: DFQATT, SNEGSKA (reference sequence). Trimming took off 6 bases at V and 10 bases at J, with 16 bases between the two ends. The record originates from a study of CD8 T cells in Susac syndrome. Turning to the study itself: Patients with Susac syndrome were therapy-naive, on corticosteroids, or on intravenous immunoglobulin alone at the time that blood was drawn.

RNA in amounts of about 0.5 to 1 ug was reverse transcribed with random hexamers. In TCRdb, the immunoSEQ multiplex PCR reads were re-called with MiXCR into one record per CDR3 protein. The table lists roughly 220,000 distinct CDR3 sequences, less than 95% of them singletons. Patients with Susac syndrome fulfilled recently defined diagnostic criteria for definite or probable disease. The sequence derives from a human donor with Susac syndrome. The chain is built from TRBV20-1 and TRBJ2-1; D is unresolved. Sequenced sample: CD4+ T cells from PBMCs. In DNA form, the CDR3 reads TGCAGTGCCCACTTCCAGCGTAGGGAGCAGTTCTTC. Its translation: CSAHFQRREQFF.